The rows below give T cell receptor beta chains drawn from one sample of a study of OX40 agonist ivuxolimab in advanced cancers. Clones were sequenced by immunoSEQ multiplex PCR, and TCRdb holds only the in-frame ones, with some missing. The repertoire holds 90,000 to 100,000 clones, with around 88% as singletons. Here the sequenced sample was CD4+ or CD8+ T cells sorted from blood, taken in a trial of the OX40 agonist ivuxolimab. The receptors shown here come from an adult with an advanced solid tumor such as melanoma, head and neck, liver or kidney cancer. CDR3s include the opening cysteine and the closing phenylalanine or tryptophan. Each record gives: J gene, D gene, clone size, V gene, CDR3 length, CDR3 DNA, CDR3 protein. D genes are given only for firm matches. Clone size, where shown, is once, few, many, or a class for clones that have expanded.

>TRBJ2-7|.|few|TRBV19|13
TGTGCCAGTAGTATAGAAGGAGACTTGGAGCAGTACTTC
CASSIEGDLEQYF
>TRBJ1-2|.|.|TRBV10-3|13
TGTGCCATCAGTGTGGAGGGAAGTCAAGGCTACACCTTC
CAISVEGSQGYTF
>TRBJ1-4|TRBD1|few|TRBV2|14
TGTGCCAGCAGTCCTGGGACAGGCGGGGAAAAACTGTTTTTT
CASSPGTGGEKLFF
>TRBJ2-1|.|few|TRBV6-1|12
TGTGCCAGCAGTCCCAACCCGCAGGGGAGGTTCTTC
CASSPNPQGRFF
>TRBJ1-1|.|few|TRBV19|13
TGTGCCAGTAGGACAGGCGGGAGGACTGAAGCTTTCTTT
CASRTGGRTEAFF
>TRBJ2-1|.|.|TRBV2|14
TGTGGGAGTGGGGGGGCCTCCTCCTACAATGAGCAGTTCTTC
CGSGGASSYNEQFF
>TRBJ1-4|.|.|TRBV7-9|12
TGTGCCAGCAGCTTAGGGATTGAAAAACTGTTTTTT
CASSLGIEKLFF
>TRBJ1-1|.|.|TRBV28|19
TGTGCCAGCAGTTTATTTGGGTCCATTGAACGGGTATGGGACACTGAAGCTTTCTTT
CASSLFGSIERVWDTEAFF
>TRBJ1-1|.|.|TRBV9|14
TGTGCCAGCAGCGTTGGGGGAATGAACACTGAAGCTTTCTTT
CASSVGGMNTEAFF
>TRBJ1-1|TRBD1|.|TRBV28|15
TGTGCCAGCAGTTTAAGTTTCCAGGGGGGGGCCGAAGCTTTCTTT
CASSLSFQGGAEAFF
>TRBJ1-2|.|.|TRBV18|16
TGTGCCAGCTCACGGCCAACGCAGGCTCGCGGCTATGGCTACACCTTC
CASSRPTQARGYGYTF
>TRBJ1-4|.|.|TRBV5-8|13
TGTGCCAGCAGCTTAGGACAGAATGAAAAACTGTTTTTT
CASSLGQNEKLFF
>TRBJ2-7|.|.|TRBV7-9|13
TGTGCCAGCAGCCGCGGGACAGTTTACGAGCAGTACTTC
CASSRGTVYEQYF
>TRBJ1-4|TRBD1|.|TRBV11-2|15
TGTGCCAGCAGCCGTCCGGTAGGGACAGATGAAAAACTGTTTTTT
CASSRPVGTDEKLFF
>TRBJ2-7|.|.|TRBV6-4|15
TGTGCCAGCAGGGGGCATTTCGGTATTTCCTACGAGCAGTACTTC
CASRGHFGISYEQYF
>TRBJ2-1|.|.|TRBV6-9|16
TGTGCCAGCAGCCTCCCAGTTGGGGAGCGTATCCATGAGCAGTTCTTC
CASSLPVGERIHEQFF
>TRBJ2-7|TRBD1|.|TRBV6-5|16
TGTGCCAGCAGTTACCGCGGGACAGGGAGATCCTACGAGCAGTACTTC
CASSYRGTGRSYEQYF
>TRBJ1-2|.|.|TRBV5-1|15
TGCGCCAGCAGCTTGGGGTCCAGGGTGCACTATGGCTACACCTTC
CASSLGSRVHYGYTF
>TRBJ2-1|.|.|TRBV19|16
TGTGCCAGTAGTATAGTGGAATCTAGCTCCTACAATGAGCAGTTCTTC
CASSIVESSSYNEQFF
>TRBJ2-1|TRBD2|.|TRBV11-2|17
TGTGCCAGCAGCTTGGCCGGGACTACATTCTCCTACAATGAGCAGTTCTTC
CASSLAGTTFSYNEQFF
>TRBJ1-1|.|.|TRBV7-2|14
TGTGCCAGCAGCCCACGACACGAAAACACTGAAGCTTTCTTT
CASSPRHENTEAFF
>TRBJ1-1|.|few|TRBV7-9|15
TGTGCCAGCAGCTTAGCCGGACGGGACGGGACTGAAGCTTTCTTT
CASSLAGRDGTEAFF
>TRBJ2-1|TRBD1|.|TRBV11-3|15
TGTGCCAGCAGCCACCCGGGACAGACTTACAATGAGCAGTTCTTC
CASSHPGQTYNEQFF
>TRBJ2-3|TRBD2|once|TRBV7-2|15
TGTGCCAGCAGATTAGCGGGGGGGAGGGCAGATACGCAGTATTTT
CASRLAGGRADTQYF
>TRBJ2-1|.|.|TRBV11-2|17
TGTGCCAGCAGCTTCTTGAGTGGGGGGGCTTCCTACAATGAGCAGTTCTTC
CASSFLSGGASYNEQFF
>TRBJ2-3|.|.|TRBV28|15
TGTGCCAGTACCCCCGGGGGAGCGGGCACAGATACGCAGTATTTT
CASTPGGAGTDTQYF
>TRBJ2-3|.|.|TRBV11-2|14
TGTGCCAGCAGCTCCCGGGCACTTTGGGTTACGCAGTATTTT
CASSSRALWVTQYF
>TRBJ2-6|.|.|TRBV18|20
TGTGCCAGCTCACGAACCGCTACAGCTAGCGAATACTCTGGGGCCAACGTCCTGACTTTC
CASSRTATASEYSGANVLTF
>TRBJ1-4|.|.|TRBV7-2|17
TGTGCCAGCACCTCCAGCTGGGCTTGGCAGGGAGGGGAAAAACTGTTTTTT
CASTSSWAWQGGEKLFF
>TRBJ2-7|.|once|TRBV6-6|11
TGTGCCAGCAGCCAGTCCTACGAGCAGTACTTC
CASSQSYEQYF
>TRBJ1-1|.|.|TRBV7-2|13
TGTGCCAGCAGCTTAGCCGGGAACACTGAAGCTTTCTTT
CASSLAGNTEAFF
>TRBJ2-1|TRBD2|.|TRBV11-3|14
TGTGCCAGCAGCTCGAAGCGGGGGATCGATGAGCAGTTCTTC
CASSSKRGIDEQFF
>TRBJ1-2|.|.|TRBV11-1|12
TGTGCCAGCAGCTGGGGTCCAGGGGGCTACACCTTC
CASSWGPGGYTF
>TRBJ2-1|.|.|TRBV6-4|15
TGTGCCAGCAGTCTCCAACCAGGCTCCTACAATGAGCAGTTCTTC
CASSLQPGSYNEQFF
>TRBJ2-3|TRBD2|.|TRBV7-9|15
TGTGCCAGCAGCTTGGGACTAGCGGCGTCAGATACGCAGTATTTT
CASSLGLAASDTQYF
>TRBJ1-2|TRBD1|.|TRBV7-8|14
TGTGCCAGCAGTCCCCTGGACAGGGAAGACGGCTACACCTTC
CASSPLDREDGYTF
>TRBJ2-1|.|.|TRBV19|14
TGTGCCAGTAGTATAGGCGGTGGGGGGAATGAGCAGTTCTTC
CASSIGGGGNEQFF
>TRBJ1-1|.|.|TRBV5-5|14
TGTGCCAGCAGCTGGGGACTCCAGAACACTGAAGCTTTCTTT
CASSWGLQNTEAFF
>TRBJ1-3|.|.|TRBV7-9|15
TGTGCCAGCAGATCCAATCAGGTCCCTGGAAACACCATATATTTT
CASRSNQVPGNTIYF
>TRBJ1-2|TRBD1|.|TRBV10-3|15
TGTGCCATCAGGATCGCGACCGGGACAGGGGGCGGCTACACCTTC
CAIRIATGTGGGYTF
>TRBJ2-7|.|.|TRBV19|14
TGTGCCAGTAGTGTGAGGGACGGAACCTACGAGCAGTACTTC
CASSVRDGTYEQYF
>TRBJ2-1|.|.|TRBV28|14
TGTGCCAGCAGGCGGAGAACCGGGTACAATGAGCAGTTCTTC
CASRRRTGYNEQFF
>TRBJ1-1|.|many|TRBV5-4|13
TGTGCCAGCAGCTCCGAAGGTGGCACTGAAGCTTTCTTT
CASSSEGGTEAFF
>TRBJ2-5|.|.|TRBV5-8|15
TGTGCCAGCAGCTTGACTGGCCTAGGGTCTGAGACCCAGTACTTC
CASSLTGLGSETQYF
>TRBJ2-3|.|.|TRBV9|15
TGTGCCAGCAGCGTAATACTGGGGCCGGGAGATACGCAGTATTTT
CASSVILGPGDTQYF
>TRBJ2-3|.|.|TRBV9|12
TGTGCCAGCAGCGTAGATTTAGATACGCAGTATTTT
CASSVDLDTQYF
>TRBJ2-1|.|.|TRBV29-1|13
TGCAGCGTTGAAGATCGCGGAGGTAATGAGCAGTTCTTC
CSVEDRGGNEQFF
>TRBJ2-7|.|.|TRBV5-4|14
TGTGCCAGCAGCTTGGATACAGGGTCCTACGAGCAGTACTTC
CASSLDTGSYEQYF
>TRBJ2-5|.|.|TRBV5-1|14
TGCGCCAGCAGGACCGGGACGGTAGGAGAGACCCAGTACTTC
CASRTGTVGETQYF
>TRBJ1-3|.|.|TRBV14|14
TGTGCCAGCAGCCTATTGGCCCCTGGGAACACCATATATTTT
CASSLLAPGNTIYF
>TRBJ1-1|.|.|TRBV2|13
TGTGCCAGCAAACCCGGTCGGAACACTGAAGCTTTCTTT
CASKPGRNTEAFF
>TRBJ2-7|.|.|TRBV14|18
TGTGCCAGCAGCCGTCAAGGTTCCGGGCCCAGACGATGGGGCGAGCAGTACTTC
CASSRQGSGPRRWGEQYF
>TRBJ2-1|TRBD1|.|TRBV6-5|13
TGTGCCAGCACCCCCCCATCCCGGGACAGAGTGTTCTTC
CASTPPSRDRVFF
>TRBJ2-5|.|.|TRBV7-9|15
TGTGCCAGCAGCTTAGGACTCCCAGCACAAGAGACCCAGTACTTC
CASSLGLPAQETQYF
>TRBJ2-5|TRBD1|.|TRBV9|15
TGTGCCAGCAGCGTGACAGGGGGCGCGGGGGAGACCCAGTACTTC
CASSVTGGAGETQYF
>TRBJ2-1|.|few|TRBV12-5|15
TGTGCTAGTGGTTTGGAAAAAGGGGGCTACAATGAGCAGTTCTTC
CASGLEKGGYNEQFF